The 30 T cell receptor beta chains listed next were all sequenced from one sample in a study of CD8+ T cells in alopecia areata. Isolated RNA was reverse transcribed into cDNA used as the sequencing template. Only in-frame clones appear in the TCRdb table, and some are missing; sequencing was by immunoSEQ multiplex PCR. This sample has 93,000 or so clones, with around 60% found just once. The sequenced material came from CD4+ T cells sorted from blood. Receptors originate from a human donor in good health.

The CDR3 DNA reads as TGTGCCAGCAGCGCAGGACAGGGATATGGCTACACCTTC. Residues: CASSAGQGYGYTF. This sequence joins TRBV7-9 and TRBJ1-2; 8 bases match TRBD1. Germline CDR1 is SEHNR and CDR2 is FQNEAQ (reference sequence). This CDR3 spans 13 amino acids. The junction had 4 bases not matched to a gene; V was cut back by 5 bases and J by 5 bases.

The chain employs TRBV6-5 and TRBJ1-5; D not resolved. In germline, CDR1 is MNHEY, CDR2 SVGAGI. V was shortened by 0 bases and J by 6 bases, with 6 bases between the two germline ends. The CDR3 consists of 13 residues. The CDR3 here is CASSYSKGQPQHF. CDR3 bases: TGTGCCAGCAGTTACTCGAAGGGTCAGCCCCAGCATTTT.

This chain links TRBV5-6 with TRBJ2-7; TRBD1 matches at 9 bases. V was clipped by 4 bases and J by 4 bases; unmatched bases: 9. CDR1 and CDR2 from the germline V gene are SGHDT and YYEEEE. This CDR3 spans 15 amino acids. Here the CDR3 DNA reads TGTGCCAGCAGCCTGGGACAGGGTGCTTGGTACGAGCAGTACTTC. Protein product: CASSLGQGAWYEQYF.

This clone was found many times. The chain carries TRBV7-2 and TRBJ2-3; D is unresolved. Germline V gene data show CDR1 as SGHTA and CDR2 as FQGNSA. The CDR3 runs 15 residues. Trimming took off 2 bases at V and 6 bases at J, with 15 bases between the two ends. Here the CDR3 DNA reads TGTGCCAGCAGCTTAAGTCTGTCTGCTTGGGATACGCAGTATTTT. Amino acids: CASSLSLSAWDTQYF. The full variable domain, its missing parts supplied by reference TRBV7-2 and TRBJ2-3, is GAGVSQSPSNKVTEKGKDVELRCDPISGHTALYWYRQSLGQGLEFLIYFQGNSAPDKSGLPSDRFSAERTGGSVSTLTIQRTQQEDSAVYLCASSLSLSAWDTQYFGPGTRLTVL.

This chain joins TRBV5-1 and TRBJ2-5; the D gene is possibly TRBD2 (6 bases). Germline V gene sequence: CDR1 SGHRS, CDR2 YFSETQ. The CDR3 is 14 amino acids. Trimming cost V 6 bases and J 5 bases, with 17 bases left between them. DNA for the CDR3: TGCGCCAGCAACCGGGACTTCCCCGCGGAGACCCAGTACTTC. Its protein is CASNRDFPAETQYF.

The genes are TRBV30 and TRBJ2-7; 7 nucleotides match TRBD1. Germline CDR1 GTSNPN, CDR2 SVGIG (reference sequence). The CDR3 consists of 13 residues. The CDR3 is CGGRGPPSYEQYF. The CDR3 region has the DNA TGTGGTGGAAGGGGGCCGCCCTCCTACGAGCAGTACTTC.

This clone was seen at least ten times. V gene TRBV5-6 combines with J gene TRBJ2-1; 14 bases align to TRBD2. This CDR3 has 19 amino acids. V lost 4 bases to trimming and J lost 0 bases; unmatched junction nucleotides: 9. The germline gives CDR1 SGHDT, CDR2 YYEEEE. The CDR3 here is CASSRGVGLAGVSYNEQFF. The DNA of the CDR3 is TGTGCCAGCAGCAGAGGAGTGGGACTAGCGGGGGTCTCCTACAATGAGCAGTTCTTC.

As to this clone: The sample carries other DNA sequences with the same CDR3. This CDR3 reads CAWSVGGETQYF. DNA for the CDR3: TGTGCCTGGAGTGTAGGAGGAGAGACCCAGTACTTC. The V gene is TRBV30, the J gene TRBJ2-5; tentatively, D is TRBD2 (5 bases). The CDR3 contains 12 residues. V dropped 0 bases and J dropped 4 bases, with 6 bases sitting between them. CDR1 GTSNPN and CDR2 SVGIG come from the germline V gene (reference sequence).

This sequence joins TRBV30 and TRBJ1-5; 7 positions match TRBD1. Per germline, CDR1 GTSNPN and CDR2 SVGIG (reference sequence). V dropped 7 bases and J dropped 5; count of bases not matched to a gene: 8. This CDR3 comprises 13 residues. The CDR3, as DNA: TGTGCCTACGCGGGACAGCTCTATCAGCCCCAGCATTTT. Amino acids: CAYAGQLYQPQHF.

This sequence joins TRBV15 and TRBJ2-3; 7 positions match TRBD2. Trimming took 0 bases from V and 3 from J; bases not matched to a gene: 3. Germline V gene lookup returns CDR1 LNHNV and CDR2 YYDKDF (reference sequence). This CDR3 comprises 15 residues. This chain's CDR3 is CATSRDGRATDTQYF. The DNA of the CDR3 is TGTGCCACCAGCAGAGATGGGAGGGCTACAGATACGCAGTATTTT.

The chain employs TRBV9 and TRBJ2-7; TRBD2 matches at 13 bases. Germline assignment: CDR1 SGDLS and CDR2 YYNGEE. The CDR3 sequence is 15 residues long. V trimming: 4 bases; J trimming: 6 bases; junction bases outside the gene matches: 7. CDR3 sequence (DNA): TGTGCCAGCAGCCCTCGGACTAGCGGGGGTCCCGAGCAGTACTTC. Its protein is CASSPRTSGGPEQYF. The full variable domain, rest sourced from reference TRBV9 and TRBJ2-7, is DSGVTQTPKHLITATGQRVTLRCSPRSGDLSVYWYQQSLDQGLQFLIQYYNGEERAKGNILERFSAQQFPDLHSELNLSSLELGDSALYFCASSPRTSGGPEQYFGPGTRLTVT.

CDR3 in DNA: TGCGCCAGCAGCTTGTTCCCCCCGGACAGTTCTAGCTCCTACAATGAGCAGTTCTTC. Translation: CASSLFPPDSSSSYNEQFF. The J gene is TRBJ2-1, the V gene TRBV5-1, with D perhaps matching TRBD1 (6 bases). The CDR3 is 19 residues long. Trimming removed 1 base from V and 0 bases from J, with 20 bases in between. CDR1 is SGHRS and CDR2 is YFSETQ in the germline V gene. Combining the CDR3 with reference TRBV5-1 and TRBJ2-1 gives the whole variable domain KAGVTQTPRYLIKTRGQQVTLSCSPISGHRSVSWYQQTPGQGLQFLFEYFSETQRNKGNFPGRFSGRQFSNSRSEMNVSTLELGDSALYLCASSLFPPDSSSSYNEQFFGPGTRLTVL.

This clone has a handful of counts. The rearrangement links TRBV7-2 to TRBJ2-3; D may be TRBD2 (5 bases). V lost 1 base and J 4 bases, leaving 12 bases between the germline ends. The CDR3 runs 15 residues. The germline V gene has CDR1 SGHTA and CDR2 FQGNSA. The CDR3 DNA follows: TGTGCCAGCAGCTTAGTTGCGGGTCCCGCAGATACGCAGTATTTT. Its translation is CASSLVAGPADTQYF.

CDR3 residues: CASSPQSGAGSNSPLHF. CDR3 coding DNA: TGTGCCAGCTCACCACAATCGGGGGCAGGGAGTAATTCACCCCTCCACTTT. The genes are TRBV18 and TRBJ1-6; maybe TRBD1 (6 bases). The CDR3 is 17 residues long. With 1 base removed from V and 6 bases from J, the gap between germline ends came to 16 bases. Germline CDR1 and CDR2: KGHSH and LQKENI.

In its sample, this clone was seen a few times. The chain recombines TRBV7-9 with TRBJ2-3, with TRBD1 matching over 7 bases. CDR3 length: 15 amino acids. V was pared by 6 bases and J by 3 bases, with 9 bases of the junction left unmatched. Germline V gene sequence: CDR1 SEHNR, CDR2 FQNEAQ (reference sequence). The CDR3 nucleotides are TGTGCCAGCAGAGCGAACAGGGGATGGACAGATACGCAGTATTTT. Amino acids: CASRANRGWTDTQYF.

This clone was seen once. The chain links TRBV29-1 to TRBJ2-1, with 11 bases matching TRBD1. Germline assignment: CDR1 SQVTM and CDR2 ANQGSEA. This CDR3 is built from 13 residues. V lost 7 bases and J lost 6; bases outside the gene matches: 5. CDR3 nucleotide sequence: TGCAGCGCCAGGACAGGGGGCTCCAATGAGCAGTTCTTC. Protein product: CSARTGGSNEQFF.

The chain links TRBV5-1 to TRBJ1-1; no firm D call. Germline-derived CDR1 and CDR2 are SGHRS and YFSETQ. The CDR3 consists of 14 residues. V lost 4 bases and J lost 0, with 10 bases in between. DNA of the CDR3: TGCGCCAGCAGCCCCATTGGGGTGAACACTGAAGCTTTCTTT. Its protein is CASSPIGVNTEAFF.

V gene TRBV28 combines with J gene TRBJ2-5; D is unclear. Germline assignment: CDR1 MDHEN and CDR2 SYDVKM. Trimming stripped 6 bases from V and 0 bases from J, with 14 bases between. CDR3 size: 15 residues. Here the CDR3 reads CASRPPGQYQETQYF. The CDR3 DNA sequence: TGTGCCAGCAGACCCCCCGGGCAGTACCAAGAGACCCAGTACTTC.

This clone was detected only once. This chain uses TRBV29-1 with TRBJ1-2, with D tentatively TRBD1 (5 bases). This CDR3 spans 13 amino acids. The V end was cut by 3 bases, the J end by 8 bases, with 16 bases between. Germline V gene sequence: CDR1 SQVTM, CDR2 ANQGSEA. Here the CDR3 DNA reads TGCAGCGTTGACCCCCGGGGGTCGGAGGGCTACACCTTC. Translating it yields CSVDPRGSEGYTF.

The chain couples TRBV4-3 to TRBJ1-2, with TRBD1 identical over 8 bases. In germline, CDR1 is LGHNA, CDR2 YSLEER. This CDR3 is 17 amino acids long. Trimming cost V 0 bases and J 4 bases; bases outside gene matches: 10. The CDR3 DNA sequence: TGCGCCAGCAGCCAAGACCCACAGGGGGTGTCGGTCTATGGCTACACCTTC. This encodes CASSQDPQGVSVYGYTF.

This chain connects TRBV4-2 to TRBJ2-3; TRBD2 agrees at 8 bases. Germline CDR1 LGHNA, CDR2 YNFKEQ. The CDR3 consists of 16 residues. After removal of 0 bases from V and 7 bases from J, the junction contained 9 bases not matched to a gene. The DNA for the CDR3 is TGTGCCAGCAGCCAAGAGGGACTAGTCGGCCTTTATACGCAGTATTTT. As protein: CASSQEGLVGLYTQYF.

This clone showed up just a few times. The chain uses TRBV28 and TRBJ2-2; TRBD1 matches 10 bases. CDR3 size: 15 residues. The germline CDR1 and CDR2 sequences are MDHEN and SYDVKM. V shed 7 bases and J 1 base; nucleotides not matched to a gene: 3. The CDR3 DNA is TGTGCCAGCACCTGGGACAGGGGGAACACCGGGGAGCTGTTTTTT. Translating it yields CASTWDRGNTGELFF.

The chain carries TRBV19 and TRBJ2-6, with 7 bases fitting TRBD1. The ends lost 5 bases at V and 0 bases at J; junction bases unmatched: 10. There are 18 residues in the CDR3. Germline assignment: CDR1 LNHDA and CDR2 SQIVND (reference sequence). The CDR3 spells CASSQRQGSISGANVLTF. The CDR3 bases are TGTGCCAGTAGTCAAAGACAGGGATCTATCTCTGGGGCCAACGTCCTGACTTTC.

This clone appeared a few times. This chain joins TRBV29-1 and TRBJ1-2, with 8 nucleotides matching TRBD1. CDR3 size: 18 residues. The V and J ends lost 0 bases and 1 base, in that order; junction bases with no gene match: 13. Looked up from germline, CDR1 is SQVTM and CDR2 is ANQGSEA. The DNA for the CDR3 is TGCAGCGTTGAAGAATACGGACAGGGATCCTACTTTAACTATGGCTACACCTTC. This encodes CSVEEYGQGSYFNYGYTF.

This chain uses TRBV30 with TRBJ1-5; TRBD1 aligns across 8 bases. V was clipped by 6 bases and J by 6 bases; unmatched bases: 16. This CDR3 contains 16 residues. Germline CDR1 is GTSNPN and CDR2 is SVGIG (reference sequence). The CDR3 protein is CACQDGQGGVGQPQHF. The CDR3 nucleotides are TGTGCCTGCCAAGACGGACAGGGCGGGGTGGGTCAGCCCCAGCATTTT.

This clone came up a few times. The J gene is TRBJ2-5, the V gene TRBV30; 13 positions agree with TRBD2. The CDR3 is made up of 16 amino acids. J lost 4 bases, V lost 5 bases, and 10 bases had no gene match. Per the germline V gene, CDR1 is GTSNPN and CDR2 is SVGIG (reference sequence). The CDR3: CAWLPGLAGRRETQYF. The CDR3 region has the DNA TGTGCCTGGTTACCGGGACTAGCGGGGAGGAGAGAGACCCAGTACTTC.

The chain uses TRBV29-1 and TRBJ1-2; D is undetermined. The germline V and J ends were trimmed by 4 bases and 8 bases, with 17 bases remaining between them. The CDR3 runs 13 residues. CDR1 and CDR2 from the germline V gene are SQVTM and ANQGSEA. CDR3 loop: CSVVSRPLRGYTF. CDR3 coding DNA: TGCAGCGTTGTATCCCGGCCCTTAAGGGGCTACACCTTC.

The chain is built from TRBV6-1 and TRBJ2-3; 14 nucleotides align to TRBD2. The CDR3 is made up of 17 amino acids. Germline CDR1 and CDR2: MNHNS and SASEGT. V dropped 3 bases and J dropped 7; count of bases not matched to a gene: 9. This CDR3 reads CASSEGGTSGGHYTQYF. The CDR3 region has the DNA TGTGCCAGCAGTGAGGGAGGGACTAGCGGGGGACACTATACGCAGTATTTT.

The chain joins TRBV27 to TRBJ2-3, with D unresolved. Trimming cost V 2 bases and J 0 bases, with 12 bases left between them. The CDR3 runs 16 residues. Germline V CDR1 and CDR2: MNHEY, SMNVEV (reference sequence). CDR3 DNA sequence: TGTGCCAGCAGTTTAAAGTCGGGCCAGAGCACAGATACGCAGTATTTT. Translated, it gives CASSLKSGQSTDTQYF.

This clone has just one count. The DNA of the CDR3 is TGTGCCAGCAGCTTAGACGGGGGGTCAAATACGCAGTATTTT. It translates to CASSLDGGSNTQYF. This chain links TRBV7-8 with TRBJ2-3; TRBD2 matches 7 bases. The germline V gene has CDR1 SGHVS and CDR2 FQNEAQ. The CDR3 has 14 amino acids. Trimming removed 1 base from V and 7 bases from J; junction bases left unmatched: 5.